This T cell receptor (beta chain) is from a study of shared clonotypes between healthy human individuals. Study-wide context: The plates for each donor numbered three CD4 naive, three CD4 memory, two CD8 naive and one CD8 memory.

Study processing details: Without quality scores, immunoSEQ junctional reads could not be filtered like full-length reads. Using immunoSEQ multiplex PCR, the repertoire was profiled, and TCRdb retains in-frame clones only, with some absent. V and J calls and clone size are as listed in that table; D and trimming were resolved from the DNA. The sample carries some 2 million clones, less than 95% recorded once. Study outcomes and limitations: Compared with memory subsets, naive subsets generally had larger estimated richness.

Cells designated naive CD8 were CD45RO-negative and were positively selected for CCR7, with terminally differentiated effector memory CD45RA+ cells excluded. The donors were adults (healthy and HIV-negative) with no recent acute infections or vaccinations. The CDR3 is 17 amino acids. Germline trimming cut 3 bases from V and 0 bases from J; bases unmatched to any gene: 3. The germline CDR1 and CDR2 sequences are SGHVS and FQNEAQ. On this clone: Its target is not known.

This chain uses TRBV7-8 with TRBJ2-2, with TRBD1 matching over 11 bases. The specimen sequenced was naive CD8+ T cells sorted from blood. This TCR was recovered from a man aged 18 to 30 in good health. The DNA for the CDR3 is TGTGCCAGCAGCTTCCCGGGACAGGGGGCGAACACCGGGGAGCTGTTTTTT. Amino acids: CASSFPGQGANTGELFF.